These 15 T cell receptor beta chains originate from one sample sequenced in a study of blood T cell repertoires in COVID-19. Assay: immunoSEQ multiplex PCR; the TCRdb copy retains only in-frame clones and omits some. The sample has about 60,000 clones; roughly three quarters are singletons. The sequenced sample consisted of peripheral blood. These receptors originate from a woman older than 75 with acute or convalescent COVID-19.

V and J are TRBV2 and TRBJ1-2; D might be TRBD1 (6 bases). CDR1 and CDR2 from the germline V gene are SNHLY and FYNNEI. Trimming left V 4 bases short and J 2 bases short, with 14 bases between. The CDR3 consists of 15 residues. CDR3 sequence: CASSAQGSGNYGYTF. The CDR3 DNA is TGTGCCAGCAGTGCCCAGGGGTCTGGGAACTATGGCTACACCTTC.

The gene calls are TRBV7-6 and TRBJ1-3; no clear D gene. The length of the CDR3 is 17 residues. V lost 2 bases, J lost 5 bases, and 19 bases lay in between. CDR1 and CDR2 from the germline V gene are SGHVS and FNYEAQ. CDR3 residues: CASSLMAGSGSRNTIYF. The CDR3 bases are TGTGCCAGCAGCTTAATGGCGGGCAGCGGCTCAAGAAACACCATATATTTT.

Written as DNA, the CDR3 is TGTGCCAGCAGAACAGGCACTGGCTACACCTTC. Protein product: CASRTGTGYTF. The V call is TRBV2, the J call TRBJ1-2; tentatively, D is TRBD1 (5 bases). The CDR3 has 11 amino acids. V lost 6 bases and J 7 bases, leaving 9 bases between the germline ends. Germline lookup yields CDR1 SNHLY and CDR2 FYNNEI.

The V gene is TRBV7-2, the J gene TRBJ1-4; no reliable D call. The V gene lost 4 bases and the J gene lost 3 bases, with 12 bases spanning the gap. The CDR3 contains 15 residues. Germline loops: CDR1 SGHTA, CDR2 FQGNSA. CDR3 sequence (DNA): TGTGCCAGCAGCTCACAAAGGAGTTCTAATGAAAAACTGTTTTTT. Translation: CASSSQRSSNEKLFF.

This clone has only a few counts. V usage is TRBV28 and J usage is TRBJ1-6; no clear D gene. The V end lost 2 bases, the J end lost 7 bases, and 6 bases lay between the germline ends. Germline values: CDR1 MDHEN, CDR2 SYDVKM. This CDR3 has 13 residues. The CDR3 nucleotides are TGTGCCAGCAGTTTACCCTTAAATTCACCCCTCCACTTT. Translated, it gives CASSLPLNSPLHF.

This rearrangement joins TRBV5-6 to TRBJ2-3, with a weak D call TRBD2 (7 bases). V lost 4 bases and J lost 4, with 19 bases in between. The germline CDR1 and CDR2 sequences are SGHDT and YYEEEE. The CDR3 sequence is 16 residues long. This CDR3 is CASSPIVLGGPDTQYF. The CDR3 coding sequence is TGTGCCAGCAGCCCTATAGTATTGGGGGGGCCAGATACGCAGTATTTT.

The J gene is TRBJ1-2, the V gene TRBV11-2, with 9 bases matching TRBD1. This CDR3 is 14 amino acids long. The ends lost 1 base at V and 5 bases at J; junction bases unmatched: 2. The germline V gene has CDR1 SGHAT and CDR2 FQNNGV. DNA of the CDR3: TGTGCCAGCAGCTTAGTGGACAGGGGATATGGCTACACCTTC. It encodes CASSLVDRGYGYTF.

This chain joins TRBV20-1 and TRBJ1-1; 8 positions agree with TRBD1. The germline V gene encodes CDR1 DFQATT and CDR2 SNEGSKA (reference sequence). The V and J ends lost 3 bases and 6 bases, in that order; junction bases with no gene match: 9. The CDR3 is made up of 14 amino acids. The CDR3 here is CSASDAGTGAEAFF. The CDR3 DNA sequence: TGCAGTGCTAGTGATGCCGGGACAGGTGCTGAAGCTTTCTTT.

The V and J genes are TRBV15 and TRBJ1-5, with D unclear. This CDR3 comprises 14 residues. V lost 1 base to trimming and J lost 2 bases, with 6 bases between them. CDR1 and CDR2 (germline): LNHNV, YYDKDF (reference sequence). CDR3 DNA sequence: TGTGCCACCAGCAGAGTATTAGGCAATCAGCCCCAGCATTTT. Protein product: CATSRVLGNQPQHF.

This clone showed up just a few times. The J gene is TRBJ1-6, the V gene TRBV18; 11 bases are shared with TRBD1. Germline V gives CDR1 KGHSH, CDR2 LQKENI. CDR3 length equals 15 residues. V was pared by 6 bases and J by 9 bases, with 7 bases of the junction left unmatched. This chain's CDR3 is CASSIGQGASSPLHF. CDR3 DNA sequence: TGTGCCAGCTCCATCGGACAGGGGGCGAGTTCACCCCTCCACTTT.

The rearrangement uses TRBV5-1 and TRBJ1-3; no clear D gene. CDR3 length: 14 residues. V lost 4 bases and J 5 bases, leaving 13 bases between the germline ends. The germline CDR1 and CDR2 sequences are SGHRS and YFSETQ. This CDR3 reads CASSPDLRRNTIYF. DNA of the CDR3: TGCGCCAGCAGCCCCGACCTCAGGCGAAACACCATATATTTT.

The chain couples TRBV9 to TRBJ1-2, with D maybe TRBD1 (6 bases). Germline V CDR1 and CDR2: SGDLS, YYNGEE. V shed 1 base and J shed 8 bases, with 12 bases lying between them. This CDR3 contains 13 residues. CDR3 DNA: TGTGCCAGCAGCGTAAAAGGGGGTAGAGGCTACACCTTC. It codes for CASSVKGGRGYTF.

The chain uses TRBV12-3 or TRBV12-4 and TRBJ1-1; TRBD1 might be the D (6 bases). The CDR3 consists of 13 residues. With 6 bases removed from V and 4 bases from J, the gap between germline ends came to 12 bases. CDR3 region: CASSGGGLTEAFF. In DNA, the CDR3 is TGTGCCAGCAGCGGCGGGGGGCTCACTGAAGCTTTCTTT.

This clone was detected only once. The chain couples TRBV5-1 to TRBJ1-5; D not resolved. The CDR3 loop spans 13 amino acids. The V end lost 0 bases, the J end lost 9 bases, and 10 bases lay between the germline ends. CDR1 and CDR2 (germline): SGHRS, YFSETQ. This CDR3 is CASSLAGKTPQHF. Written as DNA, the CDR3 is TGCGCCAGCAGCTTGGCCGGGAAGACGCCCCAGCATTTT.

The DNA of the CDR3 is TGCGCCAGCAGCTTGGATAGGGGGACAACCTACGAGCAGTACTTC. As protein: CASSLDRGTTYEQYF. The V call is TRBV5-1, the J call TRBJ2-7; weak D call: TRBD1 (6 bases). The CDR3 spans 15 residues. The ends were cut back, 0 bases at V and 2 bases at J, with 12 bases in the middle. Germline CDR1 is SGHRS and CDR2 is YFSETQ. The full variable domain, rest sourced from reference TRBV5-1 and TRBJ2-7, is KAGVTQTPRYLIKTRGQQVTLSCSPISGHRSVSWYQQTPGQGLQFLFEYFSETQRNKGNFPGRFSGRQFSNSRSEMNVSTLELGDSALYLCASSLDRGTTYEQYFGPGTRLTVT.